This T cell receptor beta chain was sequenced during a study of T cells of healthy individuals. In TCRdb, the 5' RACE reads were re-called with MiXCR into one record per CDR3 protein. The sample lists tens of thousands of distinct CDR3 sequences, roughly 15% occurring once. The CDR3 covers 13 residues. Trimming stripped 2 bases from V and 1 base from J, with 8 bases between. Per the germline V gene, CDR1 is DFQATT and CDR2 is SNEGSKA (reference sequence). This TCR derives from a human donor in good health. The rearrangement uses TRBV20-1 and TRBJ2-5; tentatively, D is TRBD1 (5 bases). The CDR3 reads CSARFQGQETQYF. In DNA form, the CDR3 reads TGCAGTGCTAGATTCCAGGGCCAAGAGACCCAGTACTTC.